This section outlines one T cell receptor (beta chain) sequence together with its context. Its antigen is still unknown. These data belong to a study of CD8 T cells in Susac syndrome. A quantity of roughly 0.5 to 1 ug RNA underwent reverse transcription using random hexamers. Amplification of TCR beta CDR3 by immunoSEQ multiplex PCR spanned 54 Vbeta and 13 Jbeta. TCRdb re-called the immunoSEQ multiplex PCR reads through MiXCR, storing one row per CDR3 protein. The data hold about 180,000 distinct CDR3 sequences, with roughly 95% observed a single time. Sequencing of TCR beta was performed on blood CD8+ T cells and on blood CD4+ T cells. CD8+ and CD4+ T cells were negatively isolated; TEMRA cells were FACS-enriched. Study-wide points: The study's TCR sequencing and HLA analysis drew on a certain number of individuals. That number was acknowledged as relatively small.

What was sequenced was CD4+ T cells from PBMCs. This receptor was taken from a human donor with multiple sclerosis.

The CDR3 sequence is CASSPRGGGDIQYF. The CDR3 nucleotides read TGTGCCAGCAGCCCCCGGGGAGGGGGAGACATTCAGTACTTC. The chain recombines TRBV7-9 with TRBJ2-4, with TRBD2 as a possible D gene (7 bases). This CDR3 comprises 14 residues. Trimming cost V 5 bases and J 8 bases, with 16 bases left between them. Germline lookup yields CDR1 SEHNR and CDR2 FQNEAQ (reference sequence).